This is a list of T cell receptor beta chains from one sample in a study of cytomegalovirus exposure and HLA in healthy donors. Produced via immunoSEQ multiplex PCR; TCRdb's table is partial and in-frame only. Among 150,000 to 200,000 clones, 60% to 80% were seen once, and the ten largest hold about 1%. Sequenced: PBMCs. The origin of the receptors is a woman aged 45-60 years in good health and CMV-seropositive. Each CDR3 is given with its conserved first and last residue. D genes are given only for firm matches. Some rows mark clone size as missing; the rest say once, few, many or name a class of expanded clone.

clone_size: .
d_call: TRBD1
j_call: TRBJ2-1
v_call: TRBV9
cdr3_aa: CASSPRGLASVEQFF
cdr3_nt: TGTGCCAGCAGCCCGAGGGGGCTAGCAAGCGTTGAGCAGTTCTTC

clone_size: .
d_call: .
j_call: TRBJ2-5
v_call: TRBV7-9
cdr3_aa: CASSLTPETQYF
cdr3_nt: TGTGCCAGCAGTCTAACCCCAGAGACCCAGTACTTC

clone_size: .
d_call: TRBD2
j_call: TRBJ2-2
v_call: TRBV9
cdr3_aa: CASSLRGLDTGELFF
cdr3_nt: TGTGCCAGCAGCCTCAGGGGACTAGACACCGGGGAGCTGTTTTTT

clone_size: .
d_call: .
j_call: TRBJ2-3
v_call: TRBV5-6
cdr3_aa: CASSLGVGTDTQYF
cdr3_nt: TGTGCCAGCAGTCTGGGAGTTGGCACAGATACGCAGTATTTT

clone_size: .
d_call: .
j_call: TRBJ1-2
v_call: TRBV6-1
cdr3_aa: CASSDIDEVAALYGYTF
cdr3_nt: TGTGCCAGCAGTGATATAGATGAAGTAGCCGCTCTTTATGGCTACACCTTC

clone_size: .
d_call: TRBD1
j_call: TRBJ1-2
v_call: TRBV7-2
cdr3_aa: CASSPRTGDVYTF
cdr3_nt: TGTGCCAGCAGCCCCAGGACAGGGGATGTCTATACCTTC

clone_size: .
d_call: .
j_call: TRBJ2-5
v_call: TRBV18
cdr3_aa: CASSPPTGGETQYF
cdr3_nt: TGTGCCAGCTCACCACCGACAGGCGGGGAGACCCAGTACTTC

clone_size: .
d_call: TRBD2
j_call: TRBJ2-7
v_call: TRBV11-3
cdr3_aa: CASSLRGGSYEQYF
cdr3_nt: TGTGCCAGCAGCCTGCGGGGGGGTTCCTACGAGCAGTACTTC

clone_size: .
d_call: .
j_call: TRBJ2-6
v_call: TRBV5-4
cdr3_aa: CASSPGLAGANVLTF
cdr3_nt: TGTGCCAGCAGCCCAGGTTTGGCTGGGGCCAACGTCCTGACTTTC

clone_size: once
d_call: .
j_call: TRBJ1-3
v_call: TRBV30
cdr3_aa: CAWSRSHSGNTIYF
cdr3_nt: TGTGCCTGGAGTAGGAGTCACTCTGGAAACACCATATATTTT

clone_size: .
d_call: .
j_call: TRBJ1-2
v_call: TRBV19
cdr3_aa: CASSWTGKANYGYTF
cdr3_nt: TGTGCCAGTAGTTGGACTGGGAAAGCTAACTATGGCTACACCTTC

clone_size: .
d_call: TRBD1
j_call: TRBJ1-2
v_call: TRBV28
cdr3_aa: CASRTQGTGGYGYTF
cdr3_nt: TGTGCCAGCAGAACCCAGGGGACAGGAGGCTATGGCTACACCTTC

clone_size: .
d_call: .
j_call: TRBJ2-1
v_call: TRBV13
cdr3_aa: CASSLINRLKGHEQFF
cdr3_nt: TGTGCCAGCAGCTTGATAAACCGACTAAAGGGCCATGAGCAGTTCTTC

clone_size: .
d_call: TRBD1
j_call: TRBJ1-6
v_call: TRBV4-3
cdr3_aa: CASSQDAPQGATIPLSPLHF
cdr3_nt: TGCGCCAGCAGCCAAGACGCCCCACAGGGGGCAACCATTCCCTTATCACCCCTCCACTTT

clone_size: once
d_call: TRBD1
j_call: TRBJ2-7
v_call: TRBV19
cdr3_aa: CASSIVTGGSIEQYF
cdr3_nt: TGTGCCAGTAGTATAGTGACAGGGGGATCGATCGAGCAGTACTTC

clone_size: .
d_call: TRBD1
j_call: TRBJ2-1
v_call: TRBV7-8
cdr3_aa: CASSYWDRYNEQFF
cdr3_nt: TGTGCCAGCAGCTACTGGGACAGATACAATGAGCAGTTCTTC

clone_size: .
d_call: .
j_call: TRBJ2-7
v_call: TRBV6-6
cdr3_aa: CASSPGEPYEQYF
cdr3_nt: TGTGCCAGCAGTCCAGGGGAGCCCTACGAGCAGTACTTC

clone_size: few
d_call: TRBD1
j_call: TRBJ2-1
v_call: TRBV7-3
cdr3_aa: CASSLPGRGTQFF
cdr3_nt: TGTGCCAGCAGCTTACCCGGCAGGGGGACGCAGTTCTTC

clone_size: .
d_call: .
j_call: TRBJ1-3
v_call: TRBV11-2
cdr3_aa: CASSLVGATIYF
cdr3_nt: TGTGCCAGCAGCTTAGTGGGGGCGACCATATATTTT

clone_size: .
d_call: .
j_call: TRBJ1-2
v_call: TRBV5-6
cdr3_aa: CASSLARGYTF
cdr3_nt: TGTGCCAGCAGCTTAGCGAGAGGCTACACCTTC

clone_size: .
d_call: TRBD1
j_call: TRBJ2-7
v_call: TRBV7-9
cdr3_aa: CASSSPGTGREQYF
cdr3_nt: TGTGCCAGCAGCTCCCCCGGGACAGGGAGAGAGCAGTACTTC

clone_size: .
d_call: TRBD1
j_call: TRBJ1-2
v_call: TRBV7-9
cdr3_aa: CASSLEGRGLNYGYTF
cdr3_nt: TGTGCCAGCAGCTTAGAGGGCAGGGGGCTCAACTATGGCTACACCTTC

clone_size: .
d_call: TRBD2
j_call: TRBJ2-5
v_call: TRBV19
cdr3_aa: CASSIRSSGTTQYF
cdr3_nt: TGTGCCAGTAGTATCAGGTCTAGCGGGACAACCCAGTACTTC

clone_size: .
d_call: .
j_call: TRBJ1-4
v_call: TRBV19
cdr3_aa: CASSQGRRGEKLFF
cdr3_nt: TGTGCCAGTAGTCAAGGACGACGGGGTGAAAAACTGTTTTTT

clone_size: .
d_call: .
j_call: TRBJ1-2
v_call: TRBV7-2
cdr3_aa: CASSSTGYAYGYTF
cdr3_nt: TGTGCCAGCAGCTCTACAGGGTATGCGTATGGCTACACCTTC

clone_size: .
d_call: TRBD2
j_call: TRBJ2-3
v_call: TRBV5-1
cdr3_aa: CASTGSGASTDTQYF
cdr3_nt: TGCGCCAGCACGGGTAGCGGGGCTAGCACAGATACGCAGTATTTT

clone_size: .
d_call: TRBD2
j_call: TRBJ2-5
v_call: TRBV28
cdr3_aa: CASSTNLAGGHRAQYF
cdr3_nt: TGTGCCAGCAGTACTAATTTAGCGGGGGGACACCGGGCCCAGTACTTC

clone_size: .
d_call: .
j_call: TRBJ2-5
v_call: TRBV18
cdr3_aa: CASSRDRTQETQYF
cdr3_nt: TGTGCCAGCTCGCGGGACAGAACCCAAGAGACCCAGTACTTC

clone_size: once
d_call: .
j_call: TRBJ2-3
v_call: TRBV1
cdr3_aa: CTSSLLAGSTDTQYF
cdr3_nt: TGCACCAGCAGCCTCTTAGCGGGGAGCACAGATACGCAGTATTTT

clone_size: .
d_call: TRBD1
j_call: TRBJ1-2
v_call: TRBV7-2
cdr3_aa: CASSLDRVGFYYGYTF
cdr3_nt: TGTGCCAGCAGCCTGGACAGGGTGGGATTTTACTATGGCTACACCTTC

clone_size: .
d_call: TRBD1
j_call: TRBJ1-2
v_call: TRBV20-1
cdr3_aa: CSASGPGQGTF
cdr3_nt: TGCAGTGCTAGCGGCCCGGGACAGGGGACCTTC

clone_size: .
d_call: TRBD1
j_call: TRBJ1-4
v_call: TRBV28
cdr3_aa: CASSWPWGTEAPDNEKLFF
cdr3_nt: TGTGCCAGCAGTTGGCCCTGGGGGACAGAGGCCCCAGATAATGAAAAACTGTTTTTT

clone_size: .
d_call: .
j_call: TRBJ2-5
v_call: TRBV27
cdr3_aa: CASSLTREKGETQYF
cdr3_nt: TGTGCCAGCAGTTTAACAAGGGAAAAGGGGGAGACCCAGTACTTC

clone_size: .
d_call: TRBD2
j_call: TRBJ2-5
v_call: TRBV4-2
cdr3_aa: CASSQDIVTSGTNVRETQYF
cdr3_nt: TGTGCCAGCAGCCAAGATATAGTGACTAGCGGGACCAATGTAAGAGAGACCCAGTACTTC

clone_size: .
d_call: TRBD1
j_call: TRBJ1-3
v_call: TRBV5-1
cdr3_aa: CASSWAGTGESGNTIYF
cdr3_nt: TGCGCCAGCAGCTGGGCCGGGACAGGAGAGTCTGGAAACACCATATATTTT

clone_size: .
d_call: .
j_call: TRBJ1-1
v_call: TRBV10-3
cdr3_aa: CAISRQDTLTEAFF
cdr3_nt: TGTGCCATCAGCCGACAGGACACTCTCACTGAAGCTTTCTTT

clone_size: few
d_call: TRBD1
j_call: TRBJ1-1
v_call: TRBV5-4
cdr3_aa: CASSPAGQGTEAFF
cdr3_nt: TGTGCCAGCAGCCCGGCTGGACAGGGGACTGAAGCTTTCTTT

clone_size: few
d_call: .
j_call: TRBJ1-1
v_call: TRBV1
cdr3_aa: CTSSQDRANTEAFF
cdr3_nt: TGCACCAGCAGCCAAGATAGAGCGAACACTGAAGCTTTCTTT

clone_size: .
d_call: .
j_call: TRBJ2-3
v_call: TRBV5-1
cdr3_aa: CASSLASGTDTQYF
cdr3_nt: TGCGCCAGCAGCTTGGCCAGCGGTACAGATACGCAGTATTTT

clone_size: .
d_call: .
j_call: TRBJ1-1
v_call: TRBV5-6
cdr3_aa: CASSHSGVVGGTEAFF
cdr3_nt: TGTGCCAGCAGCCATTCAGGGGTAGTCGGCGGCACTGAAGCTTTCTTT

clone_size: .
d_call: .
j_call: TRBJ2-1
v_call: TRBV29-1
cdr3_aa: CSVDSRAGYVEQFF
cdr3_nt: TGCAGCGTTGACTCCCGAGCGGGCTACGTTGAGCAGTTCTTC